This TCR beta chain was sequenced for a study of Tregs in tolerant kidney transplant recipients. Across the study: Mixed chimerism was transient after nonmyeloablative marrow transplants from related graft donors. Study-wide results and caveats: This study did not directly address biological reproducibility. Validation in larger populations is needed because few patients were studied.

Repertoires were generated with immunoSEQ multiplex PCR, while TCRdb's copy carries only in-frame clones and drops some. The table lists more than 30,000 clones. CD4+CD25+CD127- Tregs, CD4+CD25- non-Tregs, CD4 and CD8 cells were sorted. Worth noting for this clone: Its antigen is unidentified.

This material consisted of CD8+ T cells from blood, taken before the transplant. The clonotype was recovered from a human donor who received a combined kidney and bone marrow transplant.

CDR3 region: CASSISWDQGKNTEAFF. Partial CDR3 DNA: TGTGCCAGTAGTATCTCCTGGGATCAGGGGAAGAACACTGAA. V usage is TRBV19 and J usage is TRBJ1-1; D possibly corresponds to TRBD1 (6 bases). Read sequence stops 3 residues before the CDR3 end, and the germline J gene provides the missing end. Trimming pared 3 bases from V and 1 base from J, leaving 18 bases between. The CDR3 totals 17 residues. CDR1 and CDR2 (germline): LNHDA, SQIVND (reference sequence).